Sequencing of this TCR beta chain was carried out in a study of T cell changes during pregnancy in multiple sclerosis. The CDR3 loop spans 13 amino acids. CDR1 and CDR2 (germline): SGHVS, FQNEAQ. Produced via immunoSEQ multiplex PCR; TCRdb's table is partial and in-frame only. This table has over 35,000 clones, almost 95% appearing once. Sequenced material: CD8+ T cells from peripheral blood mononuclear cells, taken in the third trimester of pregnancy. The clonotype comes from a female donor with multiple sclerosis, enrolled in a pregnancy study. V gene TRBV7-8 combines with J gene TRBJ2-5; D gene unclear. The tail of the sequence fits TRBJ2-7 better, so the J call may be wrong. The CDR3 here is CASSLDLSHEQYF. In DNA form, the CDR3 reads TGTGCCAGCAGCTTAGATTTATCCCACGAGCAGTACTTC.